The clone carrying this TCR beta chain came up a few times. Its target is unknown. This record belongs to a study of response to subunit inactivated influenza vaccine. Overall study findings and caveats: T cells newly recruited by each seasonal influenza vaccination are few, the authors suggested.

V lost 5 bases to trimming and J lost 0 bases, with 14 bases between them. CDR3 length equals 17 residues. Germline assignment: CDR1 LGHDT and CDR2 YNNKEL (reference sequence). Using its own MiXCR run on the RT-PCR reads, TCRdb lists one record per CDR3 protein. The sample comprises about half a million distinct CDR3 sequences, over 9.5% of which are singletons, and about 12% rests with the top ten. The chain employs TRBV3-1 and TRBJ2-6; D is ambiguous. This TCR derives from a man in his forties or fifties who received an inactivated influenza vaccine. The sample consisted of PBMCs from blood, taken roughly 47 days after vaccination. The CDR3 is CASSSTSLVSGANVLTF. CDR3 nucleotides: TGTGCCAGCAGCTCCACCTCCCTGGTCTCTGGGGCCAACGTCCTGACTTTC. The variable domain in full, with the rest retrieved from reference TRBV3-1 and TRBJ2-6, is DTAVSQTPKYLVTQMGNDKSIKCEQNLGHDTMYWYKQDSKKFLKIMFSYNNKELIINETVPNRFSPKSPDKAHLNLHINSLELGDSAVYFCASSSTSLVSGANVLTFGAGSRLTVL.